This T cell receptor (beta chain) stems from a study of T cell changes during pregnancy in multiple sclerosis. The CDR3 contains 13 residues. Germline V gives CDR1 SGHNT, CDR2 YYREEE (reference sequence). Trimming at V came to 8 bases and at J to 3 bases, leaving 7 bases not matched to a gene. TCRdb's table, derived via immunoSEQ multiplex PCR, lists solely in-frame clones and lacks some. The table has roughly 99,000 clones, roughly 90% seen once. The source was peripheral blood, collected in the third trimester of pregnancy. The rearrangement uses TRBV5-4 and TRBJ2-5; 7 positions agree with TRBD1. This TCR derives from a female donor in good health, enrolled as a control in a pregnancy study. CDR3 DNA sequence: TGTGCCAGTACCGGGACAGAAAAAGAGACCCAGTACTTC. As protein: CASTGTEKETQYF.